This TCR beta chain was found in a study of OX40 agonist ivuxolimab in advanced cancers. About the study as a whole: The costimulatory receptor OX40 (CD134) was targeted by ivuxolimab, a fully human IgG2 agonistic monoclonal antibody. Of the approximately 50 dose-escalation patients, hepatocellular carcinoma was present in about 19, melanoma in roughly 15, renal cell carcinoma in 9 and head and neck cancer in 9. The monotherapy dose-escalation portion (N of about 50 patients) of the phase I ivuxolimab trial is reported in the paper. Partial responses occurred in three dose-escalation patients: two with cutaneous melanoma and one with hepatocellular carcinoma. Intravenous ivuxolimab was administered to patients every 2 weeks at six dose levels: 0.01, 0.1, 0.3, 1.5, 3 and 10 mg/kg. In the dose-escalation cohort, approximately 83% of patients were male, and the mean age was around 60 years with a range of roughly 20 to 85. Patients were allowed to have had prior anti-PD-1, anti-PD-L1 or anti-CTLA-4 therapy, and 40% of the dose-escalation patients had been treated with checkpoint inhibitors. Peripheral TCRbeta sequencing was intended to test whether TCR sequence diversity was altered and clonal T-cell expansion was caused by ivuxolimab. Paper-wide results and their limitations: On average, CD8+ T cells showed more expanded clones than CD4+ T cells after ivuxolimab. Low levels of normalized T-cell clonal expansion were also seen in some patients who did not respond. Clonal expansion of both CD4+ and CD8+ blood T cells was observed from baseline to week 6 at doses 0.1 to 3.0 mg/kg. The antigen specificity of the clonally expanded peripheral T cells was not determined. In partial responders in the 0.1-3.0 mg/kg groups, normalized peripheral clonal expansion was found to be among the lowest, especially among CD8+ T cells.

Patients with autoimmune disease history or receiving systemic immunosuppression were excluded from the trial. In every dose cohort, peripheral blood was drawn for TCR sequencing at baseline, cycle 4 day 1, and cycle 7 day 1. The samples were drawn from a first-in-human, open-label, multicenter phase I dose-escalation trial of ivuxolimab. Adults with locally advanced or metastatic melanoma, renal cell, hepatocellular, or head and neck squamous cell carcinoma were enrolled in the trial. Before TCR sequencing, CD4+ T cells and CD8+ T cells from peripheral blood were sorted into separate populations. The germline V gene (reference sequence) gives CDR1 as LNHDA and CDR2 as SQIVND. V is shortened by 3 bases, J by 7 bases, and the region joining them spans 16 bases. Spanning cysteine to phenylalanine, the CDR3 consists of 15 amino acids. Of all the DNA, just the CDR3 is kept, 45 bases in frame from base 1.

To sequence the TCRbeta CDR3 region, genomic DNA was isolated from the sorted cells. The immunoSEQ Assay was used for sequencing of TCRbeta CDR3 regions. TCRdb retrieved this table from immuneACCESS and kept in-frame rearrangements only. Not all clones are present; in checked studies, unresolved V genes account for under half, and no reason is known for the remainder. Across this sample there are tens of thousands of clones, with roughly 92% seen only once. Together, the top ten hold 10% to 15% of the sample. A note on this clone: Its specific antigen is unknown. The record has no base qualities; no much larger clone is one base away.

The sequence came from an adult with an advanced solid tumor such as melanoma, head and neck, liver or kidney cancer. The chain uses TRBV19 and TRBJ1-5; a weak D assignment points to TRBD1 (6 bases agree). The material sequenced was CD4+ or CD8+ T cells sorted from blood, taken in a trial of the OX40 agonist ivuxolimab. The DNA sequence is TGTGCCAGTAGTATTTCCTTTACGACAGGACAGCCCCAGCATTTT. This sequence encodes CASSISFTTGQPQHF.